These 31 T cell receptor beta chains were sequenced from one sample in a study of CD8+ T cells in alopecia areata. TCR sequencing used cDNA made by reverse transcription of extracted RNA. Libraries were prepared by immunoSEQ multiplex PCR; TCRdb keeps only in-frame clonotypes and omits some of them. The table lists approximately 300,000 clones, no singletons, with approximately 1.2% in the top ten. Cell sorting was performed on pooled cutaneous lymph node cells with CD4, CD8alpha, NKG2D, NKG2ACE and other markers. Input material: CD4+ T cells sorted from a lymph node. These receptors were collected from a C3H/HeJ mouse with alopecia areata. Strain haplotype at MHC: H2-k.

As for this clone: All gene names here are mouse names. The read falls 4 residues short of the CDR3 end, and the missing part is taken from the germline J gene. The J gene is TRBJ2-1, the V gene TRBV17; 10 bases agree with TRBD2. The CDR3 contains 14 residues. From germline, CDR1 is MNHDT and CDR2 YYDKIL. CDR3 sequence: CASSTGGALAEQFF. The CDR3 bases that were read are TGTGCTAGCAGTACTGGGGGGGCTTTGGCT.

Regarding this clone: Mouse names are used for the genes. This CDR3 reads CASSLTSGQTNSDYTF. The CDR3 DNA, read in part, is TGTGCCAGCTCTCTTACCTCGGGACAGACAAACTCC. V usage is TRBV12-1 and J usage is TRBJ1-2; 7 nucleotides agree with TRBD1. The CDR3 extends 4 residues past the end of the read, so its final part is completed from the germline J gene. The CDR3 has 16 amino acids. Trimming cost V 1 base and J 0 bases; bases outside gene matches: 7. The germline CDR1 and CDR2 sequences are SGHSN and HYEKVE.

The table lists this clone with a few counts. Genes and germline come from the mouse. The CDR3: CAWSLIGGRAETLYF. The sequenced CDR3 bases are TGTGCCTGGAGTCTGATCGGGGGGCGTGCAGAA. The V and J genes are TRBV31 and TRBJ2-3; maybe TRBD2 (7 bases). The read ends 4 residues early relative to the CDR3; the germline J gene fills the gap. Germline CDR1 is GKSSPN and CDR2 is SITVG. V lost 0 bases to trimming and J lost 1 base, with 11 bases between them. This CDR3 has 15 amino acids.

This clone was seen a few times. Genes here carry mouse names. The observed sequence ends 4 residues before the CDR3 terminus, with the missing tail filled in from the germline J gene. The rearrangement joins TRBV5 to TRBJ2-7; 10 bases fit TRBD2. Germline CDR1 is LGHNA and CDR2 is YNLKQL (reference sequence). V lost 0 bases and J lost 0; bases outside the gene matches: 2. CDR3 length: 16 residues. CDR3 residues: CASSQDRLGGSYEQYF. The CDR3 bases that were read are TGTGCCAGCAGCCAAGATCGACTGGGGGGCTCCTAT.

This clone was detected a few times. Here the gene names and germline are mouse. The read gets to within 4 residues of the CDR3 end, and the germline J gene fills in the rest. J is TRBJ2-1 and V is TRBV1, with 9 positions matching TRBD1. This CDR3 has 15 amino acids. The germline V gene encodes CDR1 NSQYPW and CDR2 LRSPGD (reference sequence). Trimming took 3 bases from V and 5 from J; bases not matched to a gene: 5. The CDR3 DNA, read in part, is TGCACCTGCAGTGCGGGACAGGGAGGGGATGCT. Amino acid sequence: CTCSAGQGGDA. The whole CDR3 protein is CTCSAGQGGDAEQFF.

Regarding this clone: These gene names are mouse names. The read gets to within 4 residues of the CDR3 end, and the germline J gene fills in the rest. The sample carries other DNA sequences with the same CDR3. The V gene is TRBV13-1, the J gene TRBJ2-2; 7 bases are a match to TRBD1. J was trimmed by 4 bases and V by 5 bases; bases with no gene match: 5. The length of the CDR3 is 14 residues. Germline CDR1 is NSHNY and CDR2 is SYGAGN. The covered CDR3 bases are TGTGCCAGCAGCCCAACAGGGGTCACCGGG. As protein: CASSPTGVTG. The full CDR3 sequence reads CASSPTGVTGQLYF.

With respect to this clone: The gene names given are mouse names. The same CDR3 is also encoded by other DNA sequences in this sample. The CDR3 sequence: CASGDAGNSPLYF. Partial CDR3 DNA: TGTGCCAGCGGTGATGCTGGTAATTCGCCC. This sequence joins TRBV13-2 and TRBJ1-6; D gene unclear. The sequence runs out 3 residues before the end of the CDR3; the remainder is reconstructed from the germline J gene. TRBJ1-6 is recorded as an ORF, its role being uncertain. Germline loops: CDR1 NNHNN, CDR2 SYGAGS (reference sequence). CDR3 length equals 13 residues. Trimming took off 0 bases at V and 6 bases at J, with 4 bases between the two ends.

As for this clone: The genes are named according to mouse. The CDR3 DNA, read in part, is TGCACCTGCAGTGCCCCCGAAACTAGTGCAGAA. It is translated as CTCSAPETSAE. The entire CDR3 sequence reads CTCSAPETSAETLYF. The chain couples TRBV1 to TRBJ2-3; D unclear. The read terminates 4 residues ahead of where the CDR3 ends, so the germline J gene completes it. The V end was cut by 3 bases, the J end by 0 bases, with 10 bases between. The CDR3 contains 15 residues. From germline, CDR1 is NSQYPW and CDR2 LRSPGD (reference sequence). Looking up the rest from reference TRBV1 and TRBJ2-3 gives the full variable domain: VTLLEQNPRWRLVPRGQAVNLRCILKNSQYPWMSWYQQDLQKQLQWLFTLRSPGDKEVKSLPGADYLATRVTDTELRLQVANMSQGRTLYCTCSAPETSAETLYFGSGTRLTVL.

As concerns this clone: Gene names are the mouse ones. The read gets to within 4 residues of the CDR3 end, and the germline J gene fills in the rest. The V and J genes are TRBV1 and TRBJ1-1, with 9 bases lining up with TRBD1. Germline V gene lookup returns CDR1 NSQYPW and CDR2 LRSPGD (reference sequence). Trimming at V came to 3 bases and at J to 4 bases, leaving 6 bases not matched to a gene. There are 15 residues in the CDR3. CDR3 DNA (partial): TGCACCTGCAGTGCGCCCGGGACAGGGCCCACA. It codes for CTCSAPGTGPT. The full CDR3 is CTCSAPGTGPTEVFF.

This clone was observed a few times. The germline and genes are mouse ones. The CDR3 is cut off 4 residues early in the read; its end comes from the germline J gene. The chain uses TRBV13-3 and TRBJ2-3, with TRBD2 matching 8 bases. The CDR3 runs to 14 residues. With 3 bases clipped from V and 2 bases from J, the junction kept 2 bases outside the gene matches. Germline-derived CDR1 and CDR2 are NNHDY and SYVADS. The DNA read from the CDR3 is TGTGCCAGCAGTGCCTGGGGGGATGCAGAA. Protein: CASSAWGDAE. The CDR3 reads in full as CASSAWGDAETLYF.

On this clone itself: The gene names given are mouse names. The read comes to an end 4 residues before the CDR3 does, leaving the germline J gene to fill in the end. This sample also contains other DNA sequences that code for the same CDR3. The chain recombines TRBV13-1 with TRBJ2-7, with 13 bases lining up with TRBD2. Unmatched junction bases numbered 3, after V lost 3 bases and J lost 0 bases. Germline assignment: CDR1 NSHNY and CDR2 SYGAGN. There are 16 residues in the CDR3. The CDR3 here is CASSGGLGGSSYEQYF. CDR3 DNA, as far as it was read: TGTGCCAGCAGTGGGGGACTGGGGGGGAGCTCCTAT.

This clone has more than one count but fewer than ten. Germline and genes: mouse. The missing CDR3 end, 4 residues past where the read stops, is filled in from the germline J gene. V is TRBV19 and J is TRBJ2-3; tentatively, D is TRBD2 (7 bases). The V gene lost 2 bases and the J gene lost 0 bases, with 13 bases spanning the gap. Germline V gene data show CDR1 as FNHDT and CDR2 as SITEND (reference sequence). This CDR3 has 16 residues. Incomplete CDR3 DNA: TGTGCCAGCAGTATGCCGGGGGGCAATAGTGCAGAA. Translation: CASSMPGGNSAE. Given in full, the CDR3 is CASSMPGGNSAETLYF.

This clone was observed a few times. The listed genes are named as in mouse. The CDR3 end lies 4 residues beyond the end of the read and is filled in from the germline J gene. The chain joins TRBV13-1 to TRBJ2-2, with 8 positions matching TRBD1. Germline CDR1 reads NSHNY; CDR2 reads SYGAGN. CDR3 length: 16 residues. The V segment lost 3 bases and the J segment 3 bases; nucleotides outside the gene matches: 7. The DNA read from the CDR3 is TGTGCCAGCAGTGGGCCAGGGGGCGCGGACACCGGG. This encodes CASSGPGGADTG. The full CDR3 protein reads CASSGPGGADTGQLYF.

About this clone itself: Gene names refer to mouse genes. From the germline J gene comes the end of the CDR3, since the read stops 4 residues before it. The chain has TRBV3 and TRBJ2-5; 8 bases are a match to TRBD2. J was trimmed by 0 bases and V by 2 bases; bases with no gene match: 7. Germline CDR1 is SNHLY and CDR2 is FYNGKV (reference sequence). There are 17 residues in the CDR3. The chain's CDR3 is CASSLKNWGFNQDTQYF. The part of the CDR3 DNA that was read is TGTGCCAGCAGCTTAAAAAACTGGGGGTTTAACCAAGAC.

To note about this clone: Gene names denote mouse genes. The sequenced fragment ends 4 residues before the CDR3 boundary, so the rest is inferred from the germline J gene. J is TRBJ2-1 and V is TRBV5; 10 bases match TRBD1. Germline V gives CDR1 LGHNA, CDR2 YNLKQL (reference sequence). Germline trimming cut 4 bases from V and 5 bases from J; bases unmatched to any gene: 2. The CDR3 spans 14 residues. The covered CDR3 bases are TGTGCCAGCAGCCCCGGGACAGGGGATGCT. Its translation: CASSPGTGDA. In full, the CDR3 reads CASSPGTGDAEQFF.

This clone was counted between two and nine times. Gene names follow the mouse nomenclature. The CDR3 DNA, read in part, is TGCACCTGCAGCGGGACAGGGGGCCCCTATAATTCGCCC. Residues: CTCSGTGGPYNSP. The full CDR3 sequence reads CTCSGTGGPYNSPLYF. V and J are TRBV1 and TRBJ1-6; TRBD1 aligns across 12 bases. The read gets to within 3 residues of the CDR3 end, and the germline J gene fills in the rest. TRBJ1-6 is an ORF; its function is uncertain. This CDR3 is built from 16 residues. V shed 6 bases and J 2 bases; nucleotides not matched to a gene: 2. The germline CDR1 and CDR2 sequences are NSQYPW and LRSPGD (reference sequence).

This clone was detected only a few times. The germline and genes are mouse ones. With the read ending 4 residues before the CDR3 end, the germline J gene is used to fill in that end. The V and J genes are TRBV12-1 and TRBJ2-1; weak D call: TRBD1 (6 bases). Per germline, CDR1 SGHSN and CDR2 HYEKVE. This CDR3 is built from 16 residues. Trimming took 3 bases from V and 1 from J, leaving 15 bases between them. The part of the CDR3 DNA that was read is TGTGCCAGCTCTACCTCCCCTCAGGGGAACTATGCT. It codes for CASSTSPQGNYA. The full CDR3 protein is CASSTSPQGNYAEQFF. The variable domain in full, completed from reference TRBV12-1 and TRBJ2-1, reads DSGVVQSPRHIIKEKGGRSVLTCIPISGHSNVVWYQQTLGKELKFLIQHYEKVERDKGFLPSRFSVQQFDDYHSEMNMSALELEDSAMYFCASSTSPQGNYAEQFFGPGTRLTVL.

This clone was detected only a few times. Genes and germline come from the mouse. The read comes to an end 4 residues before the CDR3 does, leaving the germline J gene to fill in the end. The chain employs TRBV19 and TRBJ2-4; D is possibly TRBD2 (6 bases). Trimming left V 2 bases short and J 3 bases short, with 10 bases between. CDR3 length equals 14 residues. Germline values: CDR1 FNHDT, CDR2 SITEND (reference sequence). CDR3 protein: CASSMTGGQNTLYF. The sequenced CDR3 bases are TGTGCCAGCAGTATGACGGGGGGACAAAAC.

Turning to this clone: The genes and germline here are from mouse. The covered CDR3 bases are TGCACCTGCAGTTCCCACAGGAATTCCTATAATTCGCCC. This gives the protein CTCSSHRNSYNSP. The entire CDR3 sequence reads CTCSSHRNSYNSPLYF. The V call is TRBV1, the J call TRBJ1-6, with a tentative D call TRBD1 (5 bases). Coverage ceases 3 residues before the CDR3 finishes, and the germline J gene fills in the end. TRBJ1-6 is recorded as an ORF, its role being uncertain. V was clipped by 5 bases and J by 0 bases, with 11 bases between them. There are 16 residues in the CDR3. Germline V gene sequence: CDR1 NSQYPW, CDR2 LRSPGD (reference sequence).

This clone was counted a few times. The gene names here belong to mouse. Read sequence stops 4 residues before the CDR3 end, and the germline J gene provides the missing end. The chain couples TRBV19 to TRBJ1-2; 10 bases are a match to TRBD1. CDR1 and CDR2 (germline): FNHDT, SITEND (reference sequence). The length of the CDR3 is 14 residues. The CDR3 sequence is CASSGQGGGSDYTF. The sequenced part of the CDR3 DNA is TGTGCCAGCAGCGGACAGGGGGGCGGGTCC.

In this sample, this clone turned up a few times. Here the gene names and germline are mouse. The read ends 4 residues early relative to the CDR3; the germline J gene fills the gap. This specimen includes other DNA sequences encoding the same CDR3. The chain uses TRBV5 and TRBJ2-3; TRBD2 matches 10 bases. CDR1 and CDR2 (germline): LGHNA, YNLKQL (reference sequence). Trimming at V came to 3 bases and at J to 3 bases, leaving 6 bases not matched to a gene. This CDR3 spans 16 amino acids. The CDR3 is CASSQENWGGAETLYF. Partial CDR3 DNA: TGTGCCAGCAGCCAGGAAAACTGGGGGGGAGCAGAA.

The sample holds a few counts of this clone. These gene names are mouse names. The CDR3 is cut off 4 residues early in the read; its end comes from the germline J gene. The chain links TRBV2 to TRBJ2-2, with D maybe TRBD2 (6 bases). The CDR3 loop spans 16 amino acids. Per the germline V gene, CDR1 is LGHNA and CDR2 is YSYQKL. V lost 0 bases, J lost 0 bases, and 8 bases lay in between. The sequenced CDR3 bases are TGTGCCAGCAGCCAAGATGGGGGAGCAAACACCGGG. Protein product: CASSQDGGANTG. The complete CDR3 reads CASSQDGGANTGQLYF.

This clone has just a few counts. Genes and germline are mouse. The CDR3 end falls 4 residues outside the read, so it is completed with the germline J gene. V usage is TRBV19 and J usage is TRBJ1-1, with a weak D call TRBD1 (6 bases). V lost 5 bases to trimming and J lost 1 base, with 9 bases between them. Germline assignment: CDR1 FNHDT and CDR2 SITEND (reference sequence). This CDR3 is 13 amino acids long. The covered CDR3 bases are TGTGCCAGCAGCCAGGGGAGGAACACA. Its translation is CASSQGRNT. The whole CDR3 sequence reads CASSQGRNTEVFF.

This clone was seen only a few times. Germline and genes: mouse. The observed sequence ends 4 residues before the CDR3 terminus, with the missing tail filled in from the germline J gene. The chain employs TRBV19 and TRBJ1-2, with 11 bases identical to TRBD1. Trimming removed 0 bases from V and 0 bases from J; junction bases left unmatched: 10. The CDR3 extends over 19 amino acids. CDR1 FNHDT and CDR2 SITEND come from the germline V gene (reference sequence). CDR3 protein: CASSIAGTGGQFANSDYTF. The CDR3 DNA, read in part, is TGTGCCAGCAGTATAGCTGGGACAGGGGGACAGTTTGCAAACTCC.

A few counts support this clone. Each gene name is a mouse one. The read stops 4 residues short of the end of the CDR3; the missing end is completed from the germline J gene. The chain links TRBV5 to TRBJ1-1, with TRBD1 as a possible D gene (5 bases). CDR1 LGHNA and CDR2 YNLKQL come from the germline V gene (reference sequence). The CDR3 contains 14 residues. V was clipped by 3 bases and J by 4 bases, with 12 bases between them. The covered CDR3 bases are TGTGCCAGCAGCCACCAGGGAGACGGCACA. Translation: CASSHQGDGT. The whole CDR3 region reads CASSHQGDGTEVFF.

In its sample, this clone was seen many times. Gene names are mouse gene names. Within the sample, other DNA sequences also encode this same CDR3. The DNA read from the CDR3 is TGCACCTGCAGTGCTCAGGAATAT. Translated, it gives CTCSAQEY. The entire CDR3 protein reads CTCSAQEYEQYF. V usage is TRBV1 and J usage is TRBJ2-7; D ambiguous. The CDR3 extends 4 residues past the end of the read, so its final part is completed from the germline J gene. Germline-derived CDR1 and CDR2 are NSQYPW and LRSPGD (reference sequence). This CDR3 has 12 amino acids.

Comment on this clone: Genes and germline are mouse. The read stops 4 residues short of the end of the CDR3; the missing end is completed from the germline J gene. The rearrangement uses TRBV1 and TRBJ2-1; 9 bases are shared with TRBD1. Looked up from germline, CDR1 is NSQYPW and CDR2 is LRSPGD (reference sequence). J lost 6 bases, V lost 3 bases, and 3 bases had no gene match. The CDR3 has 14 residues. The sequenced part of the CDR3 DNA is TGCACCTGCAGTGCGCACAGGGGGCTTGCT. It is translated as CTCSAHRGLA. The CDR3, in full, reads CTCSAHRGLAEQFF.

A note on this clone: Gene labels here are mouse ones. The sequenced fragment ends 4 residues before the CDR3 boundary, so the rest is inferred from the germline J gene. Other DNA sequences in this specimen translate into the identical CDR3. The V and J genes are TRBV5 and TRBJ2-1; 7 bases fit TRBD1. Germline assignment: CDR1 LGHNA and CDR2 YNLKQL (reference sequence). J lost 4 bases, V lost 4 bases, and 1 base had no gene match. The CDR3 has 13 amino acids. CDR3 region: CASSPGQYAEQFF. The covered CDR3 bases are TGTGCCAGCAGCCCGGGACAGTATGCT.

This clone was detected only a few times. Gene names refer to mouse genes. The observed sequence ends 4 residues before the CDR3 terminus, with the missing tail filled in from the germline J gene. This chain connects TRBV3 to TRBJ2-5, with 8 bases lining up with TRBD2. This CDR3 is 16 amino acids long. Germline V CDR1 and CDR2: SNHLY, FYNGKV (reference sequence). Partial CDR3 DNA: TGTGCCAGCAGCTTAGGACTGGCTGGGGGGACAGAC. Translating it yields CASSLGLAGGTD. The complete CDR3 reads CASSLGLAGGTDTQYF.

This clone was seen a handful of times. Germline and genes here are mouse. The observed sequence ends 4 residues before the CDR3 terminus, with the missing tail filled in from the germline J gene. V is TRBV19 and J is TRBJ2-2; 11 bases are a match to TRBD1. Losses at the gene ends were 4 bases for V and 4 bases for J; bases not matched to a gene: 9. Per germline, CDR1 FNHDT and CDR2 SITEND (reference sequence). The CDR3 totals 17 residues. The sequenced part of the CDR3 DNA is TGTGCCAGCAGTCCCCGGACAGGGGGCGGGATCACCGGG. Translating it yields CASSPRTGGGITG. The complete CDR3 protein is CASSPRTGGGITGQLYF.

This clone was picked up a small number of times. Gene and germline names: mouse. The read gets to within 4 residues of the CDR3 end, and the germline J gene fills in the rest. V is TRBV15 and J is TRBJ2-3; D gene ambiguous. The ends were cut back, 10 bases at V and 0 bases at J, with 5 bases in the middle. Per the germline V gene, CDR1 is SGHND and CDR2 is FRSKSL. The CDR3 length is 11 residues. The CDR3 loop reads CAKSSAETLYF. The CDR3 bases that were read are TGTGCCAAATCTAGTGCAGAA.